Described below is a single T cell receptor (beta chain) sequence and its context. The study used 80 million to 100 million PBMCs per unsorted sample for genomic DNA. Per germline, CDR1 LNHDA and CDR2 SQIVND (reference sequence). The CDR3 is made up of 13 amino acids. The V gene end was trimmed by 9 bases and the J gene end by 4 bases; junction bases not matched to a gene: 8. These data originate in a study of shared clonotypes between healthy human individuals. Original analysis: With immunoSEQ giving junction-only sequences and no quality scores, filtering differed. Clones were sequenced by immunoSEQ multiplex PCR, and TCRdb holds only the in-frame ones, with some missing. Clone size and V and J calls were adopted from that table, with D and trimming inferred from the DNA. Of about 470,000 clones detected, more than 75% appear once; the ten largest clones hold 13%.

The clonotype originates from a middle-aged woman in good health. Some clones in this sample may be carry-over from other donors' samples. The sequenced material came from PBMCs. The gene calls are TRBV19 and TRBJ1-2; 7 nucleotides align to TRBD1. The CDR3 here is CASRGGAGYGYTF. In DNA, the CDR3 is TGTGCCAGCAGAGGGGGCGCGGGCTATGGCTACACCTTC.